The entry below gives a single T cell receptor (beta chain) sequence along with its context. Its antigen is not yet known. Within one base of it there is no much larger clone, and no base qualities were kept. This specimen's treatment or condition label, interpreted: roughly 10-day PBMC culture with coronavirus spike peptide pools or control peptides (ViraFEST assay). The ViraFEST assay, used in the study, expanded antigen-specific T cells with peptide pools and then identified the expanded clonotypes through TCR sequencing. The positive SARS-CoV-2 PCR tests of the convalescent patients were dated from March to December 2020, before the Alpha, Beta and Delta variants emerged in the United States. Two million PBMCs per well were cultured in IMDM with roughly 4.8% human AB serum and 9 to 10 IU/ml IL-2, plus 10 ug/ml peptide pools. Half of the culture medium was replaced with fresh IL-2-containing medium on days 3 and 7. Once the cells had been in culture for less than 11 days, the EasySep CD4+ T cell isolation kit was used to isolate CD4+ T cells by negative selection. Ficoll-Paque Plus gradient centrifugation was used to isolate PBMCs from whole blood, and the isolated PBMCs were then either used fresh or cryopreserved at -140C. Triplicate wells were generally used for each culture condition.

This entry belongs to a study of vaccination and CD4 T cells after COVID-19 (dated by TCRdb to between 2022 and 2023). In terms of the full investigation: Convalescent patients had a positive SARS-CoV-2 result on nasal swab PCR, and of these patients, some 10 had mild disease and one had severe disease. In the convalescent cohort there were six males and four females, among whom were two Hispanic individuals, seven Caucasians, two Asians and one multiracial person. Participants received two doses of either the Pfizer-BioNTech BNT162b2 vaccine (n=8) or the Moderna mRNA-1273 vaccine (n=2). Post-COVID blood samples were collected from convalescent patients a median of around 100 days after diagnosis, with a range of roughly 30 to 161 days. Post-vaccine blood samples were obtained a median of approximately 74 days after the second vaccine dose, with a range of about 14 to 241 days. Culture stimuli were overlapping spike peptide pools from SARS-CoV-2 and from the common cold coronaviruses HCoV-NL63, HCoV-OC43 and HCoV-229E. Control cultures used a CEFX viral epitope pool as positive control, an HIV-1 Nef peptide pool as negative control, or no peptide. The spike-specific CD4+ TCR repertoire was compared before and after mRNA vaccination in 10 to 11 COVID-19 convalescent patients and a few infection-naive healthy vaccine recipients. Overall results and qualifications from the work: Among convalescent patients, a median about 86% of the SARS-CoV-2-reactive clones seen after vaccination appeared only after vaccination, which suggests priming specific to the vaccine. In convalescent patients, nearly all vaccine-specific clones (304 of 307) were found to be mono-reactive for SARS-CoV-2 spike rather than cross-reactive with common cold coronaviruses. Relatively few convalescent patients were included in the study, and early timepoints after natural infection were not analyzed. Although the median number of SARS-CoV-2-reactive clonotypes went up from some 23 after infection to some 40 after vaccination, the increase was not significant.

Library generation was performed with PCR. DNA from cultured CD4+ T cells underwent TCR sequencing with the Oncomine TCR Beta short-read assay at the Johns Hopkins FTIC core. Genomic DNA was extracted from the cultured CD4+ T cells with the QIAamp micro DNA kit. The Oncomine TCR Beta libraries from cultured CD4+ T cells were pooled using unique dual indexes and then sequenced on an Illumina iSeq 100. In the authors' own workflow: Non-productive sequences were filtered out, and CDR3s that did not start with C, did not end with F or W, or were shorter than 7 amino acids were discarded. The MANAFEST web application was used to identify antigen-specific clonotypes by comparing peptide-stimulated wells against reference wells and other culture wells. For a clone to be called positive, the clone needed an FDR below 0.05, an odds ratio above 5, and a productive frequency above 0.1% in at least two of three replicate wells. A clonotype was classed as cross-reactive if the clonotype showed significant expansion both in SARS-CoV-2 spike wells and in at least one common cold coronavirus spike condition. Using R version 3.6.1, CDR3 homology was evaluated through Levenshtein distances (stringdist) along with unrooted phylogenetic trees (ape). TCRdb reran the public reads through fastp at Q25 and MiXCR, keeping productive beta chains. Rows with one shared CDR3 protein collapse into an entry with the most common genes and DNA. The authors' filters were not applied to this entry. This sample is represented by around 20,000 distinct CDR3 sequences; about 32% of them were singletons. The top ten clonotypes cover 14% to 15% of the sample.

The germline V gene gives CDR1 as MGHDK and CDR2 as SYGVNS. Trimming removed 4 bases from V and 5 bases from J, leaving 14 bases between the germline ends. The CDR3 goes from the cysteine to the phenylalanine over 14 residues. Left in the record is the CDR3 DNA by itself, 42 bases read in frame from the first base. Sequencing was carried out using cultured CD4+ T cells from blood. The receptor's source is a human donor with COVID-19. This sequence uses TRBV25-1 and TRBJ2-5; the D segment is perhaps TRBD1 or TRBD2, each sharing 6 matched bases. The bases read TGTGCCAGCAGTGCCCGGGGGCCTCGGGAGACCCAGTACTTC. Translated, it gives CASSARGPRETQYF.